This T cell receptor beta chain stems from a study of blood T cell repertoires in COVID-19. Assay used: immunoSEQ multiplex PCR; TCRdb lists only in-frame clones, some missing. The sample holds about 98,000 clones, more than 60% seen once. CDR3 length equals 18 residues. Germline CDR1 is MNHEY and CDR2 is SMNVEV (reference sequence). V was clipped by 6 bases and J by 4 bases; unmatched bases: 13. Sequenced: peripheral blood. V usage is TRBV27 and J usage is TRBJ2-1, with 12 nucleotides matching TRBD2. The receptor was isolated from a man between 65 and 80 years old with acute or convalescent COVID-19. This CDR3 reads CASRTLAGGPPLYNEQFF. DNA of the CDR3: TGTGCCAGCAGGACGCTAGCGGGAGGGCCCCCTCTGTACAATGAGCAGTTCTTC.